The rows below give T cell receptor beta chains drawn from one sample of a study of T cells in localized non-small cell lung cancer. Assay used: immunoSEQ multiplex PCR; TCRdb lists only in-frame clones, some missing. The sample shows some 38,000 clones, 86% of them seen only once. The sample was peripheral blood mononuclear cells, taken before any cancer treatment. The source of these receptors is a male donor at least 60 years old with stage II lung adenocarcinoma. The CDR3 runs from the conserved cysteine through the conserved F or W. The order of the fields is CDR3 protein, J gene, V gene.

CDR3 protein: CASSLVDRALVEQYF
J gene: TRBJ2-7
V gene: TRBV7-2

CDR3 protein: CASSSRVLDRADNTEAFF
J gene: TRBJ1-1
V gene: TRBV7-2

CDR3 protein: CASSWGRVEQFF
J gene: TRBJ2-1
V gene: TRBV5-6

CDR3 protein: CASSVPQRGHRTYEQYF
J gene: TRBJ2-7
V gene: TRBV6-1

CDR3 protein: CASSLGRGGARKDTQYF
J gene: TRBJ2-3
V gene: TRBV11-3

CDR3 protein: CASIRTRYNEQFF
J gene: TRBJ2-1
V gene: TRBV6-5

CDR3 protein: CASSRRGGWEKLFF
J gene: TRBJ1-4
V gene: TRBV6-5

CDR3 protein: CAWPRTSGATGELFF
J gene: TRBJ2-2
V gene: TRBV30

CDR3 protein: CASSAQGGSNQPQHF
J gene: TRBJ1-5
V gene: TRBV9

CDR3 protein: CSAGGEGKAFF
J gene: TRBJ1-1
V gene: TRBV20-1

CDR3 protein: CASGLGGHYGNQPQHF
J gene: TRBJ1-5
V gene: TRBV7-2

CDR3 protein: CASSQRTASEKLFF
J gene: TRBJ1-4
V gene: TRBV4-3

CDR3 protein: CASTPPPGQGSYEQYF
J gene: TRBJ2-7
V gene: TRBV6-6

CDR3 protein: CASRDKFNSPLHF
J gene: TRBJ1-6
V gene: TRBV2

CDR3 protein: CASSLSGTGTYEQYF
J gene: TRBJ2-7
V gene: TRBV28

CDR3 protein: CASSLGLAGARYF
J gene: TRBJ2-7
V gene: TRBV7-8

CDR3 protein: CASSQVRAGTGYGYTF
J gene: TRBJ1-2
V gene: TRBV4-1

CDR3 protein: CASSQESSYNEQFF
J gene: TRBJ2-1
V gene: TRBV4-2

CDR3 protein: CASSLGQGNYGYTF
J gene: TRBJ1-2
V gene: TRBV5-1

CDR3 protein: CASSPRTGTNTGELFF
J gene: TRBJ2-2
V gene: TRBV5-6

CDR3 protein: CASSLARGFDEQFF
J gene: TRBJ2-1
V gene: TRBV13

CDR3 protein: CASSQPNYGYTF
J gene: TRBJ1-2
V gene: TRBV2

CDR3 protein: CASSPPITGSMETQYF
J gene: TRBJ2-5
V gene: TRBV18

CDR3 protein: CASSYSRTGDASSYTF
J gene: TRBJ1-2
V gene: TRBV6-5

CDR3 protein: CASSLSGAAQYF
J gene: TRBJ2-5
V gene: TRBV5-1

CDR3 protein: CASSLDPNRAGNTIYF
J gene: TRBJ1-3
V gene: TRBV7-2

CDR3 protein: CASSPWGETDYTEAFF
J gene: TRBJ1-1
V gene: TRBV4-2

CDR3 protein: CASGARGTGEQYF
J gene: TRBJ2-7
V gene: TRBV14

CDR3 protein: CASSLGRLGDSGNTIYF
J gene: TRBJ1-3
V gene: TRBV7-2

CDR3 protein: CASRSGGVPDEQFF
J gene: TRBJ2-1
V gene: TRBV6-1

CDR3 protein: CASSFGRVNTEAFF
J gene: TRBJ1-1
V gene: TRBV11-2

CDR3 protein: CASRALDPPGGYEQYF
J gene: TRBJ2-7
V gene: TRBV25-1

CDR3 protein: CASSMGRETDTQYF
J gene: TRBJ2-3
V gene: TRBV19

CDR3 protein: CASSLNLWQGVASGRDEQFF
J gene: TRBJ2-1
V gene: TRBV7-3

CDR3 protein: CASSSWTGGRGRGTGELFF
J gene: TRBJ2-2
V gene: TRBV5-1

CDR3 protein: CASSSSGANVLTF
J gene: TRBJ2-6
V gene: TRBV7-9

CDR3 protein: CASRSGWEPSYEQYF
J gene: TRBJ2-7
V gene: TRBV6-6